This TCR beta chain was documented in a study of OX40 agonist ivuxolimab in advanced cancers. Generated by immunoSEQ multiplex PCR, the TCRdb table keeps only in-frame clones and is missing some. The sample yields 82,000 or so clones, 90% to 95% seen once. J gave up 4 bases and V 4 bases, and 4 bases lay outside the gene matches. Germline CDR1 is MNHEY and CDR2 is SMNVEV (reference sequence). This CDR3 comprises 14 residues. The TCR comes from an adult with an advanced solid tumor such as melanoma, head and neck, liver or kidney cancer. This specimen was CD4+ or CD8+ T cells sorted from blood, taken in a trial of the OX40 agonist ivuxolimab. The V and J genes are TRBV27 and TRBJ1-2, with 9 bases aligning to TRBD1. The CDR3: CASSSHRGPYGYTF. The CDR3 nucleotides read TGTGCCAGCAGTTCCCACAGGGGGCCCTATGGCTACACCTTC.